This entry is about one T cell receptor (beta chain). This sample was included in a study of CD8 T cells in Susac syndrome. FACS was used to enrich TEMRA cells, whereas the CD8+ and CD4+ T cells were obtained by negative isolation. The CDR3 consists of 15 residues. Germline loops: CDR1 DFQATT, CDR2 SNEGSKA (reference sequence). The V end was cut by 2 bases, the J end by 3 bases, with 17 bases between. RNA totalling roughly 0.45 to 1 ug underwent reverse transcription with random hexamers. Amplification of the TCR beta CDR3 was carried out by immunoSEQ multiplex PCR, which spanned a total of 54 Vbeta and 13 Jbeta segments. TCRdb independently ran MiXCR on the immunoSEQ multiplex PCR reads; one entry per CDR3 protein. The sample has 300,000 to 350,000 distinct CDR3 sequences, around 90% seen once.

This TCR came from a human donor with multiple sclerosis. Sequences were obtained from CD4+ T cells from PBMCs. The chain links TRBV20-1 to TRBJ2-7, with a weak D call TRBD1 (6 bases). The CDR3 coding sequence is TGCAGTGCTAGACGTCCAGGGGATCAGTACTACGAGCAGTACTTC. The encoded protein is CSARRPGDQYYEQYF.